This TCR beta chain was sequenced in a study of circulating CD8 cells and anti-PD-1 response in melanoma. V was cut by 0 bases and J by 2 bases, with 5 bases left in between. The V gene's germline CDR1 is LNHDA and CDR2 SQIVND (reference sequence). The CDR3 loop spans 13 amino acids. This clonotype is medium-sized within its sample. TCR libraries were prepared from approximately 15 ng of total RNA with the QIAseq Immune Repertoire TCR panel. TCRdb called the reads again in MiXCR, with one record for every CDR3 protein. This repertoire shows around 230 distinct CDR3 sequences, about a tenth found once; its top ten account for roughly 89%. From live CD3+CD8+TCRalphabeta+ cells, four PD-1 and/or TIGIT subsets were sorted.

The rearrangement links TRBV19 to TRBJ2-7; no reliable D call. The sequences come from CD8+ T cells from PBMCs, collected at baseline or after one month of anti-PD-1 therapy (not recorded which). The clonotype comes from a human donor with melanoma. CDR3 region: CASSIEGPYEQYF. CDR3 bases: TGTGCCAGTAGTATAGAAGGCCCCTACGAGCAGTACTTC.